The clone carrying this TCR beta chain was seen more than once but under ten times. The antigen remains unidentified. At one end the junction does not follow the germline gene, possibly because of a read error. Rearranged V-D-J TRB sequences were amplified with a mixed TRB-A/B primer pool. Via MiXCR, TCRdb re-called the multiplex PCR reads, giving one row per CDR3 protein. The sample holds nearly 5,000 distinct CDR3 sequences, 33% seen once. These data originate in a study of T cell repertoires in aging, cancer and after chemotherapy. Overall study findings and caveats: Untreated cancer patients had significantly lower blood TCR diversity than age-matched healthy donors.

Peripheral blood genomic DNA, not sorted cells or RNA, was the template. This CDR3 has 15 amino acids. Germline V CDR1 and CDR2: MNHEY, SMNVEV (reference sequence). The source is a human donor with a blood cancer. Sequenced sample: blood. The genes are TRBV27 and TRBJ1-5, with D possibly matching TRBD1 (5 bases). The CDR3 sequence is CASSLWGDSNQPQHF. In DNA, the CDR3 is TGTGCCAGCAGCTTATGGGGCGATAGCAATCAGCCCCAGCATTTT.